The entry below describes one T cell receptor beta chain. No antigen is known for it. No much larger clone exists at a distance of one base, and base qualities are not known. The cohort consisted of hundreds of healthy bone marrow donors. At the time of sampling, every cohort member was nominally healthy, though immune exposures that went unrecorded were likely present. The donor was CMV seronegative and belonged to the group of 380 or so seronegative cohort members. A peripheral blood sample was provided by each donor, and peripheral blood mononuclear cells were used for TCR beta sequencing. The Qiagen DNeasy Blood Extraction Kit was used to extract genomic DNA from the blood cell samples. This specimen comes from a study of cytomegalovirus exposure and HLA in healthy donors (dated 2017 in TCRdb). Describing the broader study: An earlier analysis of several hundred of the donors reported approximately 300 Gb of sequence data and 117 million unique TCR beta sequences obtained from roughly 180 million T cells. A later genetic analysis took genome-wide SNP genotypes for about three fifths of the 666 donors and used that subset as a discovery cohort. To predict cytomegalovirus infection status, the study combined high-throughput TCR immunosequencing, statistical association of individual TCRs with disease status, and machine learning. The T cell repertoires of several hundred subjects were profiled by immunosequencing and related to cytomegalovirus serostatus. About 320 gigabases of sequencing data and approximately 85 million unique TCR sequences were included in an early release covering under 650 HLA-typed donors. Typing coverage differed by locus: A, B, C, DRB1 and DQB1 were typed in roughly 620-630 donors, DQA1 in 500 to 550, DPA1 in approximately 610, and DPB1 in 400 to 490. Every repertoire in the discovery cohort had been generated on one and the same sequencing platform. The study aimed to test whether signatures of past pathogen exposure could be identified by cataloging public T cell receptors. In addition to the first cohort of 666 subjects, a separate validation cohort of about 120 different subjects was used. About 5 DR-DQ haplotypes were handled as single units for association and clustering, since linkage in the cohort was strong. In the later analysis, no new phenotypic data were used to find candidate immune exposures; instead, reliance was placed on TCR beta sequences and their occurrence across donors. HLA typing covered class I and class II loci at four-digit resolution. Of the approximately 400 genotyped donors, about 80% fell in the genetic ancestry cluster associated with self-reported Caucasian donors. Across some 400 genotyped donors of the cohort, an average of approximately 240,000 unique TCR beta nucleotide sequences per donor were sequenced, and about a sixth of those sequences were non-productive. An earlier analysis of some 500 of the donors applied high-throughput TCR beta sequencing to assess whether each TCR beta V gene segment acted as functional or pseudogenic. In a later analysis, previously published TCR beta repertoires from about 670 donors were re-analyzed and high-resolution HLA genotyping was added so that TCR occurrence patterns could be studied. Alongside the repertoire data, information on donor age, sex, ethnicity and CMV serostatus was compiled. Study-level results and caveats: For the cohort, immune exposure information was limited to CMV serostatus. The presence/absence analyses assumed that sequencing depth was roughly uniform across donors, and that assumption may not be true. According to the authors, the approach could potentially be generalized to other disease states and immunological phenotypes. An association between a missense DCLRE1C variant and V-gene and J-gene trimming of TCR beta chains was found in a later genetic analysis and replicated in an independent cohort. At a false discovery rate of 0.05, a later analysis linked 16,000 or so TCR beta sequences to specific HLA alleles. The study gave a list of over 150 TCR beta chains associated with cytomegalovirus. A further reported finding was that TCR beta sequences accurately predicted the HLA-A and HLA-B alleles for most subjects in the first cohort. According to a later analysis, parvovirus B19, influenza, CMV and Epstein-Barr virus appeared linked to several top co-occurrence clusters. Because HLA typing was unavailable for some donors at each locus, only the typed subset was used in association tests. Compared with equally common non-associated chains, HLA-associated TCR beta chains in a later analysis were more clonally expanded and had lower generation probabilities. A later analysis found that most CMV-associated TCR beta chains appeared HLA-restricted, with HLA associations seemingly driven largely by CMV exposure. In vitro tests confirmed that a few of the cytomegalovirus-associated TCR beta chains recognize cytomegalovirus antigens. The cohort was sequenced for TCR beta chains only, and without alpha or paired-chain data the features that could be detected were limited. In a later analysis, TCR association rates were found to vary across HLA loci, with the most associated TCRs seen for DRB1 alleles and the fewest for HLA-C alleles. Cytomegalovirus status was reported to be diagnosed by the classifier with high specificity and sensitivity in both the original and validation cohorts. Correlated functional status among segregating V segments might be attributable to linkage disequilibrium, but an unknown experimental factor could not be ruled out. Compared with the roughly 670-donor mean, donors in an Asian-associated ancestry cluster had fewer N-insertions in productive TCRs, according to a later genetic analysis. When HLA alleles, especially DR and DQ, strongly co-occurred, attributing TCR associations to individual alleles was difficult. Most TCR sequences were observed very rarely across donors, whereas some public TCRs were present in many individuals. A cluster of highly shared sequence variants was judged likely to be a technical artifact of the sequencing pipeline. The 87-base-pair reads could not distinguish some IMGT-functional V segments, including TRBV6-2 and TRBV6-3, so those segments were excluded. An earlier analysis of 587 of the donors showed that most TCR beta V segments appeared in productive rearrangements either about 87% or about 30% of the time, which broadly matched IMGT annotations. Because counts were too low, roughly 16 rarely observed V segments, including chromosome 9 orphons, were left out of the earlier analysis of some 640 of the donors.

The library relied on the immunoSEQ multiplex PCR assay. A mixture of 60 forward primers for TCR Vbeta segments and 13 reverse primers for TCR Jbeta segments was used in the multiplex PCR. A multiplex PCR assay on genomic DNA amplified the CDR3 region of rearranged TCR beta genes. The amplified TCR beta libraries were sequenced on the Illumina HiSeq System as 87-base-pair reads. Regarding the original processing steps: A later analysis tallied some 79 million unique TCR beta chains across the 650 to 750 repertoires, and approximately 12 million of those chains were shared by two or more donors. A nearest-neighbor algorithm error-corrected the raw reads and collapsed the reads into unique sequences, merging closely related sequences to remove PCR and sequencing errors. V, D and J gene segments were assigned by aligning CDR3 sequences to IMGT reference sequences. For a sequence to be retained, a match of at least six nucleotides was required to both a V gene segment and a J gene segment. A rearrangement counted as productive if the CDR3 had no stop codons and remained in frame with V and J, and every other rearrangement counted as non-productive. CDR3 was defined according to IMGT convention as the region running from the second conserved V-encoded cysteine to the conserved J-encoded phenylalanine. The earlier analysis of some 580 of the donors excluded any sequence lacking an unambiguous match to a single V gene segment. An earlier analysis of several hundred of the donors classified V segments as functional when productive rearrangements were above 56.7% and as segregating when the standard deviation between donors was above 5%. To diagnose cytomegalovirus status from the catalog of TCR beta chain sequences, a statistical classification framework was built. A later analysis assigned V and J genes by comparing TCR nucleotide sequences with IMGT/GENE-DB human TR gene sequences. The TCRdist pipeline was used in a later analysis to assign CDR3 sequences and most-parsimonious VDJ recombination scenarios. In a later analysis, each TCR beta chain was defined by its CDR3 amino acid sequence together with its V-gene family, and reads lacking a unique V-gene family were excluded. A later analysis removed roughly 590 highly shared, low-generation-probability nucleotide sequences to deal with suspected cross-contamination and a sequencing artifact. For each public chain, a later analysis derived a clonal expansion index from normalized ranks of inferred template counts within each repertoire. A later analysis computed generation probabilities with a VDJ recombination model fitted to out-of-frame rearrangements, and checked the results against IGoR. A later analysis scored TCR-TCR, TCR-HLA and TCR-CMV co-occurrence with hypergeometric tests, applying a repertoire-size bias correction to TCR pairs. False discovery rates were estimated in a later analysis by permuting HLA or CMV assignments 20 times. In a later analysis, co-occurring TCRs were grouped using DBSCAN, with TCRdist sequence similarity added in when clustering inside HLA-allele-positive subsets. Co-occurrence clustering excluded repertoires with fewer than 30,000 or more than 120,000 public chains, plus five with anomalous nucleotide sharing. This is the immuneACCESS table as TCRdb keeps it, with only in-frame sequences that have V and J called. A part of the clones is gone; compared with another copy, unresolved V genes explain less than half, and the rest is unexplained. The V and J calls and the clone size are those of that table, but D and trimming were determined from the DNA. For this sample there are some 180,000 clones; roughly 80% appear just once. Roughly 1.6% of the sample goes to the ten largest clones.

CDR1 and CDR2 (SSHAT, FNYEAQ) derive from the germline V gene (reference sequence). The junction carries 9 bases between V and J, which are trimmed by 5 bases and 1 base respectively. The CDR3 measures 13 amino acids from cysteine to phenylalanine. Only the CDR3 part of the read is kept: 39 bases, read in frame from the first base. The source of this sequence is a woman younger than 30 in good health and CMV-seronegative. The material sequenced was PBMCs. Rearrangement joined TRBV7-7 to TRBJ2-7, with the identity of the D gene unclear. The base sequence is TGTGCCAGCAGCCTCCCAGGTTCCTACGAGCAGTACTTC. Its protein reads: CASSLPGSYEQYF.